This T cell receptor (beta chain) was captured by sequencing in a study of blood T cell repertoires in COVID-19. Study at large: Whether acute or convalescent, the COVID-19 samples came from the United States, Italy and Spain.

The CDR3 runs 15 residues. Germline V lookup: CDR1 SGHVS, CDR2 FNYEAQ. V dropped 2 bases and J dropped 3; count of bases not matched to a gene: 2. As originally analysed: Quantification of nucleated cells was approximated via reference gene primer amplification. TCRdb's copy holds only in-frame clones and misses some; the assay was immunoSEQ multiplex PCR. The D gene and trimming were derived from the DNA, and the V and J assignments and clone size from that table. The profile shows 300,000 to 450,000 clones, around 89% of them singletons. Participant ages covered about 18 to 89 years across 24 US areas. Participant reports of clinical history set cohort assignment.

The J gene is TRBJ2-3, the V gene TRBV7-6, with 10 bases identical to TRBD2. Sample: PBMCs or T cells enriched from blood (not recorded which). The clonotype comes from a woman aged 18-29 years who had recovered from COVID-19. The CDR3 loop is CASSLSGGVTDTQYF. The CDR3 nucleotides read TGTGCCAGCAGCTTAAGCGGGGGGGTAACAGATACGCAGTATTTT. Based on the CDR3 plus reference TRBV7-6 and TRBJ2-3, the full variable domain is GAGVSQSPRYKVTKRGQDVALRCDPISGHVSLYWYRQALGQGPEFLTYFNYEAQQDKSGLPNDRFSAERPEGSISTLTIQRTEQRDSAMYRCASSLSGGVTDTQYFGPGTRLTVL.